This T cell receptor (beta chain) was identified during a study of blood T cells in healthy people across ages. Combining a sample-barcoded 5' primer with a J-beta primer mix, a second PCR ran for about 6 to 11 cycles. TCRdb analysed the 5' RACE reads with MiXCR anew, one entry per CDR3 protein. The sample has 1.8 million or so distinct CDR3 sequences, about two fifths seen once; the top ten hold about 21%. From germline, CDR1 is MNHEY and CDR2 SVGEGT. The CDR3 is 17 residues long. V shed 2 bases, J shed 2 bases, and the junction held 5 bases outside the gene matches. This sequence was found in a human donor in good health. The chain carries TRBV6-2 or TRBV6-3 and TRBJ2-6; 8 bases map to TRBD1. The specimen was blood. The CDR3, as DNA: TGTGCCAGCAGTTACGGCCAGGGGGCGGCTGGGGCCAACGTCCTGACTTTC. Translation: CASSYGQGAAGANVLTF.